Included here is one TCR beta chain sequence, with context. This sample includes further DNA sequences coding for the same CDR3. These data are taken from a study of shared clonotypes between healthy human individuals. Assay execution took place at the deep level. Replicate PCRs run on sorted subsets employed roughly 180 ng DNA, about 27,000 T cell genomes. The protocol was immunoSEQ multiplex PCR, while the TCRdb copy is restricted to in-frame clones and leaves out a portion. The sample has some 500,000 clones, 90% to 96% seen once; the top ten hold about 0.054%. Germline CDR1 MNHEY, CDR2 SVGAGI. V shed 0 bases and J shed 5 bases, with 1 base lying between them. The CDR3 contains 12 residues.

This sequence joins TRBV6-5 and TRBJ2-2; D ambiguous. Material: naive CD4+ T cells sorted from blood. Subset reported: CD45RA+ positively selected. The receptor's source is a woman in her 30s in good health. This chain's CDR3 is CASSYSTGELFF. The DNA for the CDR3 is TGTGCCAGCAGTTACTCGACCGGGGAGCTGTTTTTT.